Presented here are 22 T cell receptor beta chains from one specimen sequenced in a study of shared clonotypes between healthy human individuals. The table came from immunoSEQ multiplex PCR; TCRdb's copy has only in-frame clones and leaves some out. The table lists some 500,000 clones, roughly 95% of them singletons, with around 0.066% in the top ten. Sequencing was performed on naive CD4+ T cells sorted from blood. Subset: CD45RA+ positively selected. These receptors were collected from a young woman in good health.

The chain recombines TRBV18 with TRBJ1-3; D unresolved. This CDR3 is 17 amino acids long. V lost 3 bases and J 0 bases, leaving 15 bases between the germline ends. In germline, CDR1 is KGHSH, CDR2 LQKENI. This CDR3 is CASSPQVSSSSGNTIYF. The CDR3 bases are TGTGCCAGCTCACCCCAGGTATCTTCAAGCTCTGGAAACACCATATATTTT.

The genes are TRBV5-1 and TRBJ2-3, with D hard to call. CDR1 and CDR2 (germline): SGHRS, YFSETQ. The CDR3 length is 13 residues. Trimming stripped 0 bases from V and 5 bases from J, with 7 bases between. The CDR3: CASSLGIVDTQYF. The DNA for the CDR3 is TGCGCCAGCAGCTTGGGGATCGTAGATACGCAGTATTTT.

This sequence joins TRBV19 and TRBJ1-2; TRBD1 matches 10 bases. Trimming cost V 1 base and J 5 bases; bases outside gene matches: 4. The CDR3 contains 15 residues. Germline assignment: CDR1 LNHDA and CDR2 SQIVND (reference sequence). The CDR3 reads CASSIVTGGKYGYTF. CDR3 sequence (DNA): TGTGCCAGTAGTATAGTGACAGGGGGCAAATATGGCTACACCTTC.

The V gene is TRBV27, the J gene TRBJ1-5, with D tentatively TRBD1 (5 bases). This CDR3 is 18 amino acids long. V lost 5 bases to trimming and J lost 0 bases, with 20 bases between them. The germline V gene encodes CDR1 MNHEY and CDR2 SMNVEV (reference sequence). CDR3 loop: CASSPYPQAGNSNQPQHF. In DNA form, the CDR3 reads TGTGCCAGCAGTCCCTACCCCCAGGCAGGGAATAGCAATCAGCCCCAGCATTTT.

This CDR3 reads CASSRWGADTQYF. The CDR3 nucleotides read TGTGCCAGCAGCCGGTGGGGCGCAGATACGCAGTATTTT. The gene calls are TRBV5-5 and TRBJ2-3, with a tentative D call TRBD1 (5 bases). The CDR3 runs to 13 residues. V lost 4 bases to trimming and J lost 4 bases, with 10 bases between them. The V gene's germline CDR1 is SGHKS and CDR2 YYEKEE (reference sequence).

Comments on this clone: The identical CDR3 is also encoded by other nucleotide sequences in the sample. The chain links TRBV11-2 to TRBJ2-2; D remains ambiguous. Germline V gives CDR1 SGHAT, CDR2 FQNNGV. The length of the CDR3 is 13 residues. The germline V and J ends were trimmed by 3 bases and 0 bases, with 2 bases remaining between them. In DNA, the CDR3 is TGTGCCAGCAGCTTTTCGAACACCGGGGAGCTGTTTTTT. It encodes CASSFSNTGELFF.

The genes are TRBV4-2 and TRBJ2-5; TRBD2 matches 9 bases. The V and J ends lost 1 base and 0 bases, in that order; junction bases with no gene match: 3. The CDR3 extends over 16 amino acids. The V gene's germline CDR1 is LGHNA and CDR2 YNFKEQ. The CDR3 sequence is CASSQGLAGYQETQYF. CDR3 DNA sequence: TGTGCCAGCAGCCAAGGTCTAGCGGGATACCAAGAGACCCAGTACTTC.

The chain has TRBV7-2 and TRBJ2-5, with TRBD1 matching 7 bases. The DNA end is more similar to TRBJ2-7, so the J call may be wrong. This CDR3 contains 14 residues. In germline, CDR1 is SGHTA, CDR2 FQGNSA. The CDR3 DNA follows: TGTGCCAGCAGCTTCGGGACAGACAACCTCGAGCAGTACTTC. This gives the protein CASSFGTDNLEQYF.

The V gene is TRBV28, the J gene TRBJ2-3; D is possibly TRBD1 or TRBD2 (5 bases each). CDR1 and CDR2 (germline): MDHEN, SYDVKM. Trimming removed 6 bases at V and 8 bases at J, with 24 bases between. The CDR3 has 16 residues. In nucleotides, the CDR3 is TGTGCCAGCAGCCTCGCTGGGACGGTAGGCCGGGGTACGCAGTATTTT. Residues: CASSLAGTVGRGTQYF.

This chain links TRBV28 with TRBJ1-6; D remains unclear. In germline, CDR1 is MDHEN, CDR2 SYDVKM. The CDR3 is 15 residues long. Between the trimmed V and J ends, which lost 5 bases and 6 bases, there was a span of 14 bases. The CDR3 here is CASSPSGSGNSPLHF. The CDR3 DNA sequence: TGTGCCAGCAGTCCGAGTGGGTCCGGTAATTCACCCCTCCACTTT.

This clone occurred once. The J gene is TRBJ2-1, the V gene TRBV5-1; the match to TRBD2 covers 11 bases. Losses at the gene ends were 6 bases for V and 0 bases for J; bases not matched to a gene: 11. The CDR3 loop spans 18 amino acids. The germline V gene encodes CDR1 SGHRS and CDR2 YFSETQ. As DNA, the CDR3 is TGCGCCAGCAAATCCGGGACTAGCGGACCGAGCTCCTACAATGAGCAGTTCTTC. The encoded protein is CASKSGTSGPSSYNEQFF.

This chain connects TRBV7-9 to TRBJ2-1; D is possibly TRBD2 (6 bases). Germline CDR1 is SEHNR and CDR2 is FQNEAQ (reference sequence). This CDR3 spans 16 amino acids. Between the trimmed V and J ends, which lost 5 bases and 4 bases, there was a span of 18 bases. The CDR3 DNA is TGTGCCAGCAGCCCGGTTGCGGGAATGTCTTACAATGAGCAGTTCTTC. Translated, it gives CASSPVAGMSYNEQFF.

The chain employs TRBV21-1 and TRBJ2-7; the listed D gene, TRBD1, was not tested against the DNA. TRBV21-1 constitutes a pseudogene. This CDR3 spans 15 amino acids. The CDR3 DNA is TGTGCCAGCAGCGAAAACAGGGTGAGCTCCTACGAGCAGTACTTC. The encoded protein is CASSENRVSSYEQYF.

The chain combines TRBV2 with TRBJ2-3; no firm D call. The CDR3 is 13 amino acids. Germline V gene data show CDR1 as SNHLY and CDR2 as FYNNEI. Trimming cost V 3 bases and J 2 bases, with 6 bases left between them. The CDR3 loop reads CASSEDATDTQYF. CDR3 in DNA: TGTGCCAGCAGTGAGGACGCCACAGATACGCAGTATTTT.

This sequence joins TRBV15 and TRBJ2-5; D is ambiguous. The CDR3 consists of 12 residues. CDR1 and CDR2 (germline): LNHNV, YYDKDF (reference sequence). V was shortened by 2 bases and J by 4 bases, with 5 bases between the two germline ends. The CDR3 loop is CATSRLGETQYF. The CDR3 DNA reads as TGTGCCACCAGCAGACTTGGAGAGACCCAGTACTTC.

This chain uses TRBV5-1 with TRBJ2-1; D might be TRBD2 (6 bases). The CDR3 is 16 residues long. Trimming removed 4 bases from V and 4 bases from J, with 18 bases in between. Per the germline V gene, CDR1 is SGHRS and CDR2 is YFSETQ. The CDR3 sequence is CASSPDYALTYNEQFF. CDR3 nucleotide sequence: TGCGCCAGCAGCCCGGACTACGCTCTAACATACAATGAGCAGTTCTTC.

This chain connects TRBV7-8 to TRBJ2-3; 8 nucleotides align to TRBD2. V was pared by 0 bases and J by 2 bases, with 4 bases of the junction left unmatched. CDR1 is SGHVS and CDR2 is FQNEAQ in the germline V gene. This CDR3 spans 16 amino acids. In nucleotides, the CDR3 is TGTGCCAGCAGCTTAGCAACTAGCGGAAACACAGATACGCAGTATTTT. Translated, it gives CASSLATSGNTDTQYF.

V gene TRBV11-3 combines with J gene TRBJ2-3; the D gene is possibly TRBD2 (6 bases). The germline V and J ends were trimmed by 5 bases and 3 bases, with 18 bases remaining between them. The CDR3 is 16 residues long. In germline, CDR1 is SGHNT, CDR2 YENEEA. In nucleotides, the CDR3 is TGTGCCAGCAGCCAAAAGGCGGGACTCATAACAGATACGCAGTATTTT. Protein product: CASSQKAGLITDTQYF.

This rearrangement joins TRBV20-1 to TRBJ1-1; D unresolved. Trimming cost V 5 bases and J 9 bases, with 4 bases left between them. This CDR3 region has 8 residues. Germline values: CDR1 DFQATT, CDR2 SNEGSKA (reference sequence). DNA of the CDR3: TGCAGTGCTCCGCAAGCTTTCTTT. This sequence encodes CSAPQAFF.

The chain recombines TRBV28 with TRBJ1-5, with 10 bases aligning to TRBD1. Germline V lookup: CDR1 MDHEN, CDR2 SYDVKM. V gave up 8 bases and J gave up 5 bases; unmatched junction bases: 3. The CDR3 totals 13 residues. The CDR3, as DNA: TGTGCCAGCCTGGACAGGGGGGATCAGCCCCAGCATTTT. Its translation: CASLDRGDQPQHF.

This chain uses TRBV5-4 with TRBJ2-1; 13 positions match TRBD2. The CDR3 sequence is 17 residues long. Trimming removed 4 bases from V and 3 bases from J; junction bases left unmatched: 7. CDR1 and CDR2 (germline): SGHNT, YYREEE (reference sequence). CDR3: CASSATGTSGVYNEQFF. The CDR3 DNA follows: TGTGCCAGCAGCGCGACCGGGACTAGCGGGGTCTACAATGAGCAGTTCTTC.

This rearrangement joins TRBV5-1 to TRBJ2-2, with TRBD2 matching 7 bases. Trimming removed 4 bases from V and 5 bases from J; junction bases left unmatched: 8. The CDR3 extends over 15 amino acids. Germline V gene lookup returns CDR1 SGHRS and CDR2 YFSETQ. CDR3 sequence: CASSVAGERTGELFF. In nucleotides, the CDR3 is TGCGCCAGCAGCGTGGCGGGAGAGCGGACCGGGGAGCTGTTTTTT.